These 6 T cell receptor beta chains share one sample of origin, sequenced in a study of blood T cell repertoires in COVID-19. TCRdb keeps only in-frame clones here, not all; method: immunoSEQ multiplex PCR. Of 150,000 or so clones listed, roughly 80% are singletons. Sequenced sample: PBMCs or T cells enriched from blood (not recorded which). These receptors all stem from a woman aged 45-60 years who had recovered from COVID-19.

V usage is TRBV18 and J usage is TRBJ1-6; 9 bases map to TRBD1. This CDR3 is 15 amino acids long. Per the germline V gene, CDR1 is KGHSH and CDR2 is LQKENI. Trimming took 3 bases from V and 7 from J; bases not matched to a gene: 4. The CDR3 bases are TGTGCCAGCTCACCGGGACAGGGATGGAATTCACCCCTCCACTTT. Translation: CASSPGQGWNSPLHF.

This chain uses TRBV10-3 with TRBJ1-2, with D maybe TRBD1 (5 bases). V dropped 2 bases and J dropped 1 base, with 11 bases sitting between them. Per the germline V gene, CDR1 is ENHRY and CDR2 is SYGVKD. The CDR3 covers 15 residues. CDR3 region: CAISETGRFNYGYTF. The CDR3 nucleotides are TGTGCCATCAGTGAGACAGGCAGATTTAACTATGGCTACACCTTC.

The chain links TRBV4-1 to TRBJ1-1; no clear D. The V and J ends lost 3 bases and 1 base respectively, with 12 bases between them. Germline CDR1 reads MGHRA; CDR2 reads YSYEKL. The CDR3 is 15 residues long. The CDR3 reads CASSQGGWGNTEAFF. CDR3 DNA: TGCGCCAGCAGCCAGGGCGGGTGGGGGAACACTGAAGCTTTCTTT.

V gene TRBV7-3 combines with J gene TRBJ1-1; 12 nucleotides agree with TRBD1. The J segment lost 8 bases and the V segment lost 5 bases, leaving 3 bases of the junction unmatched. The CDR3 is 13 residues long. CDR1 and CDR2 from the germline V gene are SGHTA and FQGTGA. The CDR3 reads CASSTGTGGEAFF. The CDR3 DNA reads as TGTGCCAGCAGCACCGGGACAGGGGGCGAAGCTTTCTTT.

The V call is TRBV6-5, the J call TRBJ2-7, with 8 bases aligning to TRBD1. Looked up from germline, CDR1 is MNHEY and CDR2 is SVGAGI. The CDR3 sequence is 14 residues long. V trimming: 6 bases; J trimming: 3 bases; junction bases outside the gene matches: 7. CDR3 bases: TGTGCCAGCAGCGCGGACAGGGTAAGCTACGAGCAGTACGTC. This translates into CASSADRVSYEQYV.

The chain combines TRBV7-2 with TRBJ1-1; D might be TRBD1 (5 bases). CDR3 length: 14 amino acids. V was shortened by 3 bases and J by 8 bases, with 16 bases between the two germline ends. Germline V CDR1 and CDR2: SGHTA, FQGNSA. CDR3: CASSLGQPVREAFF. In DNA, the CDR3 is TGTGCCAGCAGCTTGGGGCAGCCTGTAAGGGAAGCTTTCTTT.